One sample yielded the 10 T cell receptor beta chains listed below, sequenced in a study of shared clonotypes between healthy human individuals. TCRdb's copy holds only in-frame clones and misses some; the assay was immunoSEQ multiplex PCR. The data contain 2 million to 3 million clones, over 85% of them singletons. Sequenced material: naive CD4+ T cells from PBMCs. Subset described: CD45RA+ positively selected. The receptor source for this set is a man aged 18 to 30 in good health. Some clones in this sample may be carry-over from other donors' samples.

In this sample, this clone turned up once. CDR3 amino acids: CSVVLGEIPYGYTF. DNA of the CDR3: TGCAGCGTTGTCTTGGGCGAGATACCCTATGGCTACACCTTC. This chain links TRBV29-1 with TRBJ1-2; the D is unclear. Germline-derived CDR1 and CDR2 are SQVTM and ANQGSEA. The CDR3 covers 14 residues. V was shortened by 4 bases and J by 4 bases, with 16 bases between the two germline ends.

The V call is TRBV30, the J call TRBJ2-7; perhaps TRBD1 as D (5 bases). The CDR3 contains 17 residues. The V gene lost 1 base and the J gene lost 0 bases, with 19 bases spanning the gap. Looked up from germline, CDR1 is GTSNPN and CDR2 is SVGIG (reference sequence). The CDR3 region has the DNA TGTGCCTGGAGTGGAGCTGCTCGAGACAGATCCTCCTACGAGCAGTACTTC. It yields the protein CAWSGAARDRSSYEQYF.

The chain couples TRBV9 to TRBJ2-3, with D hard to call. Deletions cut 3 bases from V and 3 bases from J, with 14 bases between. The length of the CDR3 is 15 residues. Germline CDR1 reads SGDLS; CDR2 reads YYNGEE. The CDR3 loop reads CASSDGPFGTDTQYF. The CDR3 nucleotides read TGTGCCAGCAGCGATGGGCCGTTCGGGACAGATACGCAGTATTTT.

The V call is TRBV5-4, the J call TRBJ2-1, with 15 positions matching TRBD2. The CDR3 is 19 amino acids. Germline lookup yields CDR1 SGHNT and CDR2 YYREEE (reference sequence). The V gene end was trimmed by 4 bases and the J gene end by 0 bases; junction bases not matched to a gene: 8. The CDR3 protein is CASSHPGLAGGRSYNEQFF. The CDR3 nucleotides are TGTGCCAGCAGCCATCCGGGACTAGCGGGAGGTCGCTCCTACAATGAGCAGTTCTTC.

This clone was seen just once. The V and J genes are TRBV27 and TRBJ2-3; 9 bases match TRBD1. V shed 10 bases, J shed 6 bases, and the junction held 11 bases outside the gene matches. CDR3 length equals 14 residues. CDR1 MNHEY and CDR2 SMNVEV come from the germline V gene (reference sequence). The CDR3 region is CATAITGGFDTQYF. Here the CDR3 DNA reads TGTGCCACAGCAATAACAGGGGGCTTCGATACGCAGTATTTT.

The rearrangement links TRBV4-3 to TRBJ1-1; D perhaps matches TRBD1 (5 bases). From germline, CDR1 is LGHNA and CDR2 YSLEER. The CDR3 is 16 residues long. The V gene lost 1 base and the J gene lost 10 bases, with 22 bases spanning the gap. This chain's CDR3 is CASSQVARGTQAGAFF. The CDR3 DNA reads TGCGCCAGCAGCCAAGTCGCACGGGGGACGCAGGCTGGAGCTTTCTTT.

This chain connects TRBV9 to TRBJ2-3; 10 bases agree with TRBD2. With V trimmed by 5 bases and J by 6 bases, 6 bases remained unmatched. Germline-derived CDR1 and CDR2 are SGDLS and YYNGEE. The CDR3 consists of 14 residues. The CDR3 region is CASSRTSGADTQYF. CDR3 DNA sequence: TGTGCCAGCAGTAGGACTAGCGGTGCGGATACGCAGTATTTT.

V usage is TRBV29-1 and J usage is TRBJ1-3; unclear D gene. The CDR3 consists of 16 residues. Germline V gene data show CDR1 as SQVTM and CDR2 as ANQGSEA. V lost 7 bases, J lost 0 bases, and 19 bases lay in between. The CDR3 is CSARTLTEGSGNTIYF. DNA for the CDR3: TGCAGCGCACGGACTCTTACTGAGGGCTCTGGAAACACCATATATTTT.

This clone was seen a single time. The rearrangement links TRBV7-2 to TRBJ2-1; 8 bases match TRBD1. Germline CDR1 reads SGHTA; CDR2 reads FQGNSA. This CDR3 contains 12 residues. The junction had 5 bases not matched to a gene; V was cut back by 10 bases and J by 6 bases. Here the CDR3 reads CATQGAVNEQFF. The CDR3 DNA sequence: TGTGCCACCCAGGGGGCTGTCAATGAGCAGTTCTTC.

The chain uses TRBV18 and TRBJ1-1; no definite D call. Deletions cut 0 bases from V and 9 bases from J, with 11 bases between. Looked up from germline, CDR1 is KGHSH and CDR2 is LQKENI. This CDR3 has 13 amino acids. DNA of the CDR3: TGTGCCAGCTCACCACCGACATCTGTTAAAGCTTTCTTT. As protein: CASSPPTSVKAFF.